One sample yielded the 10 T cell receptor beta chains listed below, sequenced in a study of memory CD4+ T cells and cytomegalovirus serostatus. Single viable CD3+CD4+CD8-CD45RO+ cells were sorted as the memory CD4+ T cells. The method was immunoSEQ multiplex PCR; TCRdb's version includes in-frame clones alone and lacks a portion of them. This table holds approximately 40,000 clones, roughly four fifths found once. The sample taken for sequencing was memory CD4+ T cells from blood. The receptors here all came from an adult in good health and CMV-seronegative.

V and J are TRBV30 and TRBJ2-5, with D uncertain. From germline, CDR1 is GTSNPN and CDR2 SVGIG (reference sequence). The CDR3 extends over 13 amino acids. V was clipped by 0 bases and J by 6 bases, with 11 bases between them. CDR3 DNA sequence: TGTGCCTGGAGTGTACAGTCTGGAAAGACCCAGTACTTC. It specifies CAWSVQSGKTQYF.

The chain recombines TRBV19 with TRBJ1-2, with 8 bases fitting TRBD1. CDR3 size: 14 residues. From germline, CDR1 is LNHDA and CDR2 SQIVND (reference sequence). The trim removed 4 bases at V and 4 bases at J, leaving 5 bases unmatched. CDR3 bases: TGTGCCAGTAGTACCCCGGACAGGGTCTATGGCTACACCTTC. This codes for CASSTPDRVYGYTF.

The chain recombines TRBV30 with TRBJ1-1; D gene ambiguous. The CDR3 runs to 13 residues. The V and J ends lost 7 bases and 1 base respectively, with 13 bases between them. Germline V gives CDR1 GTSNPN, CDR2 SVGIG (reference sequence). CDR3: CASRAGQNTEAFF. The CDR3, as DNA: TGTGCCTCTAGGGCAGGCCAGAACACTGAAGCTTTCTTT.

This chain uses TRBV7-2 with TRBJ1-2; 10 bases line up with TRBD1. After removal of 5 bases from V and 5 bases from J, the junction contained 8 bases not matched to a gene. From germline, CDR1 is SGHTA and CDR2 FQGNSA. The CDR3 is 15 residues long. As DNA, the CDR3 is TGTGCCAGCAGCCGCAGGGGGACAGGGGATTATGGCTACACCTTC. This translates into CASSRRGTGDYGYTF.

The rearrangement links TRBV4-1 to TRBJ2-5; 11 bases map to TRBD2. V dropped 1 base and J dropped 4; count of bases not matched to a gene: 5. The germline CDR1 and CDR2 sequences are MGHRA and YSYEKL. This CDR3 is 16 amino acids long. DNA for the CDR3: TGCGCCAGCAGCCAAGGGGATAGCGGGAGGGCAGAGACCCAGTACTTC. This gives the protein CASSQGDSGRAETQYF.

The chain has TRBV5-6 and TRBJ2-1, with 8 bases matching TRBD1. CDR3 length equals 12 residues. With V trimmed by 2 bases and J by 10 bases, 2 bases remained unmatched. Germline CDR1 and CDR2: SGHDT and YYEEEE. The CDR3 loop reads CASSLQGGEQFF. CDR3 DNA: TGTGCCAGCAGCTTACAGGGGGGCGAGCAGTTCTTC.

In its sample, this clone was seen once. This sequence joins TRBV5-6 and TRBJ1-2; 8 bases align to TRBD1. The CDR3 has 16 residues. Trimming at V came to 4 bases and at J to 3 bases, leaving 11 bases not matched to a gene. Germline-derived CDR1 and CDR2 are SGHDT and YYEEEE. CDR3 loop: CASSPDRGMRDYGYTF. In DNA form, the CDR3 reads TGTGCCAGCAGCCCCGACAGGGGAATGAGGGACTATGGCTACACCTTC.

This chain connects TRBV29-1 to TRBJ1-2; perhaps TRBD1 as D (6 bases). V lost 4 bases and J 7 bases, leaving 13 bases between the germline ends. This CDR3 contains 12 residues. Looked up from germline, CDR1 is SQVTM and CDR2 is ANQGSEA. Here the CDR3 DNA reads TGCAGCGTTGCTAGGGGGGCCGTTGGCTACACCTTC. Encoded protein: CSVARGAVGYTF.

The chain links TRBV27 to TRBJ2-3; 8 bases are a match to TRBD2. CDR3 size: 19 residues. The J segment lost 2 bases and the V segment lost 2 bases, leaving 15 bases of the junction unmatched. Germline V gene data show CDR1 as MNHEY and CDR2 as SMNVEV (reference sequence). CDR3 residues: CASSLRGERGFGDTDTQYF. The CDR3 nucleotides read TGTGCCAGCAGTTTAAGGGGAGAGCGGGGGTTCGGGGACACAGATACGCAGTATTTT.

The chain couples TRBV5-1 to TRBJ2-7; D gene ambiguous. With 2 bases removed from V and 2 bases from J, the gap between germline ends came to 8 bases. Germline-derived CDR1 and CDR2 are SGHRS and YFSETQ. CDR3 length: 13 residues. The CDR3 sequence: CASSLRHAYEQYF. The DNA of the CDR3 is TGCGCCAGCAGCTTACGACATGCCTACGAGCAGTACTTC.